The sequence of this TCR beta chain was determined in a study of beta chain features in type 1 diabetes. General observations from the study: Moderately but significantly shorter TCRB CDR3s were found in Type 1 diabetes patients in all four CD4+ subsets.

This clone showed up just a few times. What it recognizes is unknown. This CDR3 has 14 residues. Germline V lookup: CDR1 MNHEY, CDR2 SVGAGI. V lost 6 bases, J lost 5 bases, and 2 bases stayed unmatched. Every participating donor gave one draw, a heparinised blood sample averaging around 120 mL. A CD45RO/CCR7/CD25/CD127/CD95/CD27 panel sorted naive, central memory, regulatory and stem cell-like memory CD4+ cells. Reverse transcription of all isolated RNA meant that expressed TCRB transcripts were sequenced. Here immunoSEQ multiplex PCR was the method, and the copy in TCRdb shows in-frame clones only, minus some. Of around 340,000 clones in the sample, about a tenth were seen once.

The chain couples TRBV6-5 to TRBJ2-5, with TRBD2 matching over 14 bases. This receptor was taken from a young man with type 1 diabetes. Sequencing was performed on central memory CD4+ T cells from blood. The CDR3 loop is CASRGLAGAETQYF. Here the CDR3 DNA reads TGTGCCAGCAGGGGACTAGCGGGGGCCGAGACCCAGTACTTC.